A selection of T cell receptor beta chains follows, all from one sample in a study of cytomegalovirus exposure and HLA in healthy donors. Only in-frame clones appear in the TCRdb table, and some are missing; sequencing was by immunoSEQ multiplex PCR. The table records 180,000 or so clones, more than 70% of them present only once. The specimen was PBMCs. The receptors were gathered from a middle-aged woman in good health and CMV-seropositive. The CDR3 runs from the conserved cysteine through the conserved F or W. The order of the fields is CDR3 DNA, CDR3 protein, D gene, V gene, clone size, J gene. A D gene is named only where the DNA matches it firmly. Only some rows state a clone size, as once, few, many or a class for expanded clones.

CDR3 DNA: TGCGCCAGCAGCTTGGATAGCGGGAGGGCAGGGGAGCAGTTCTTC; CDR3 protein: CASSLDSGRAGEQFF; D gene: TRBD2; V gene: TRBV5-1; clone size: .; J gene: TRBJ2-1
CDR3 DNA: TGTGCCAGCAGCATATTACAGGGGTATGAAAAACTGTTTTTT; CDR3 protein: CASSILQGYEKLFF; D gene: TRBD1; V gene: TRBV28; clone size: .; J gene: TRBJ1-4
CDR3 DNA: TGTGCCAGCAGTTTCCAAGACAGGGGTGAGACCTACACCTTC; CDR3 protein: CASSFQDRGETYTF; D gene: TRBD1; V gene: TRBV28; clone size: .; J gene: TRBJ1-2
CDR3 DNA: TGTGCCAGTAACACAGGGGGCGGAACCGGGGAGCTGTTTTTT; CDR3 protein: CASNTGGGTGELFF; D gene: TRBD1; V gene: TRBV19; clone size: .; J gene: TRBJ2-2
CDR3 DNA: TGCGCCAGCAGCTTGGCCGGGGTAGGCACTGAAGCTTTCTTT; CDR3 protein: CASSLAGVGTEAFF; D gene: .; V gene: TRBV5-1; clone size: .; J gene: TRBJ1-1
CDR3 DNA: TGTGCCAGCTCACCACGGTACGGGGGTCAGGCGACTAATGAAAAACTGTTTTTT; CDR3 protein: CASSPRYGGQATNEKLFF; D gene: .; V gene: TRBV18; clone size: .; J gene: TRBJ1-4
CDR3 DNA: TGTGCCAGCAAGGAGCGTGCCGCCTACAATGAGCAGTTCTTC; CDR3 protein: CASKERAAYNEQFF; D gene: .; V gene: TRBV28; clone size: .; J gene: TRBJ2-1
CDR3 DNA: TGTGCCATCAGTGGATCGGAGTGGGGGGTGAGAGCTTTCTTT; CDR3 protein: CAISGSEWGVRAFF; D gene: .; V gene: TRBV10-3; clone size: .; J gene: TRBJ1-1
CDR3 DNA: TGTGCCAGCAGCCGAGCGGGAGGGCCGTCCTACAATGAGCAGTTCTTC; CDR3 protein: CASSRAGGPSYNEQFF; D gene: TRBD2; V gene: TRBV7-2; clone size: .; J gene: TRBJ2-1
CDR3 DNA: TGTGCCAGCAGCTTAGATAGGGGGCCCTACGAGCAGTACTTC; CDR3 protein: CASSLDRGPYEQYF; D gene: TRBD1; V gene: TRBV11-2; clone size: .; J gene: TRBJ2-7
CDR3 DNA: TGTGCCAGCACTACTAACACCGGGGAGCTGTTTTTT; CDR3 protein: CASTTNTGELFF; D gene: .; V gene: TRBV28; clone size: .; J gene: TRBJ2-2
CDR3 DNA: TGTGCCAGCAGCTTAGGGACAGTTTACACAGATACGCAGTATTTT; CDR3 protein: CASSLGTVYTDTQYF; D gene: .; V gene: TRBV7-9; clone size: few; J gene: TRBJ2-3
CDR3 DNA: TGTGCCAGTTCGGACAGGTTGGAGCGCCATGAGCAGTTCTTC; CDR3 protein: CASSDRLERHEQFF; D gene: TRBD1; V gene: TRBV4-2; clone size: .; J gene: TRBJ2-1
CDR3 DNA: TGTGCCAGCAGTGATGGGACAGGGGGCGGTTATGCGGTCACTGAAGCTTTCTTT; CDR3 protein: CASSDGTGGGYAVTEAFF; D gene: TRBD1; V gene: TRBV25-1; clone size: few; J gene: TRBJ1-1
CDR3 DNA: TGTGCCAGTTCTAGCGGGAGGGGCTCCTACGAGCAGTACTTC; CDR3 protein: CASSSGRGSYEQYF; D gene: TRBD2; V gene: TRBV19; clone size: .; J gene: TRBJ2-7
CDR3 DNA: TGTGCCAGCAGCTGGAACGTAGCGGGAGAGGAGACCCAGTACTTC; CDR3 protein: CASSWNVAGEETQYF; D gene: TRBD2; V gene: TRBV7-3; clone size: .; J gene: TRBJ2-5
CDR3 DNA: TGTGCCAGCAGTTTACCCTCCGATGGCTACACCTTC; CDR3 protein: CASSLPSDGYTF; D gene: .; V gene: TRBV28; clone size: .; J gene: TRBJ1-2
CDR3 DNA: TGTGCCAGCTCATCTCAAGGACAGGGTAATGAAAAACTGTTTTTT; CDR3 protein: CASSSQGQGNEKLFF; D gene: TRBD1; V gene: TRBV18; clone size: .; J gene: TRBJ1-4